These T cell receptor beta chains were read from a single sample in a study of blood T cell repertoires in COVID-19. TCRdb keeps only in-frame clones here, not all; method: immunoSEQ multiplex PCR. The sample includes just under 50,000 clones, roughly 86% of them seen just once. The sequenced sample was peripheral blood. Source of these receptors: a human donor in a cohort sampled during active COVID-19. Each CDR3 is given with its conserved first and last residue. D genes are given only for firm matches. For some rows the clone size is stated as once, few or many, or as a class when expanded; others skip it.

>TRBJ2-7|.|TRBV27|TRBD1
TGTGCCAGCAGTTTATTGGGACAGACCTACGAGCAGTACTTC
CASSLLGQTYEQYF
>TRBJ2-2|.|TRBV10-3|.
TGTGCCATCACCGAAACAGGGTATAACACCGGGGAGCTGTTTTTT
CAITETGYNTGELFF
>TRBJ1-3|.|TRBV5-1|.
TGCGCCAGCAGCCCGGAAGGGGGTTCGCGCTCTGGAAACACCATATATTTT
CASSPEGGSRSGNTIYF
>TRBJ1-4|.|TRBV5-6|.
TGTGCCAGCAGCTTGGTCGGAGTTGGAGGTGAAAAACTGTTTTTT
CASSLVGVGGEKLFF
>TRBJ1-2|few|TRBV10-1|.
TGCGCCAGCAGTACTACAGTGGAAAGGACATATGGCTACACCTTC
CASSTTVERTYGYTF
>TRBJ2-3|.|TRBV6-5|TRBD1
TGTGCCAGCAGTTACTCGGGCAGGGGGTTTGGGGATACGCAGTATTTT
CASSYSGRGFGDTQYF
>TRBJ1-3|.|TRBV5-1|TRBD1
TGCGCCAGCAGCCCAGGACAGGGTAGGGACACCATATATTTT
CASSPGQGRDTIYF
>TRBJ2-1|.|TRBV3-1/TRBV3-2|.
TGTGCCAGCAGCCAGTTCCAGGGGACCAATGAGCAGTTCTTC
CASSQFQGTNEQFF
>TRBJ1-1|.|TRBV6-6|TRBD1
TGTGCCAGCAGTTACACACAGGGGATGTCTGAAGCTTTCTTT
CASSYTQGMSEAFF
>TRBJ2-7|.|TRBV10-2|.
TGCGCCAGCTCGGAGCAGGGTAGGGACGAGCAGTACTTC
CASSEQGRDEQYF
>TRBJ2-1|.|TRBV11-3|TRBD2
TGTGCCAGCAGCTGGACTAGCGGGGGGGCCTCCTACAATGAGCAGTTCTTC
CASSWTSGGASYNEQFF
>TRBJ2-7|.|TRBV5-1|TRBD2
TGCGCCAGCAGCCGAGGGACTAGCACCTACGAGCAGTACTTC
CASSRGTSTYEQYF
>TRBJ2-1|.|TRBV6-4|TRBD2
TGTGCCAGCAGTGTCTTAGCGGGAGCCTTATCCTACAATGAGCAGTTCTTC
CASSVLAGALSYNEQFF
>TRBJ2-3|.|TRBV19|.
TGTGCCAGTAGTGAAAATTTAGGCACAGATACGCAGTATTTT
CASSENLGTDTQYF
>TRBJ2-7|.|TRBV2|.
TGTGCCAGCAGTGCGGCCTACGAGCAGTACTTC
CASSAAYEQYF
>TRBJ1-1|.|TRBV9|.
TGTGCCAGCAGCGTAGCCGGGTCGTCCCCCGCCCTAGCTTTCTTT
CASSVAGSSPALAFF
>TRBJ2-7|.|TRBV9|TRBD2
TGTGCCAGCAGCGTAGCCGGGACTACCTACGAGCAGTACTTC
CASSVAGTTYEQYF
>TRBJ1-5|.|TRBV19|.
TGTGCCAGTAGTACATTACAGGGCACGGGGCCCCAGCATTTT
CASSTLQGTGPQHF
>TRBJ2-7|.|TRBV5-5|.
TGTGCCAGCAGCTTTAGAGGGGGGGAACGCGAGCAGTACTTC
CASSFRGGEREQYF
>TRBJ1-1|.|TRBV5-1|.
TGCGCCAGCAGCCGAACGGCGGGGGGCCCCAGCACTGAAGCTTTCTTT
CASSRTAGGPSTEAFF
>TRBJ2-7|.|TRBV2|TRBD1
TGTGCCAGCAGTGTTACAGGGGGTTCAACCTACGAGCAGTACTTC
CASSVTGGSTYEQYF
>TRBJ1-1|.|TRBV18|.
TGTGCCAGCTCACCAGGGCAGATCACTGAAGCTTTCTTT
CASSPGQITEAFF
>TRBJ2-1|.|TRBV6-2/TRBV6-3|.
TGTGCCAGCAGTTGGGCCAAGGAGCAGTTCTTC
CASSWAKEQFF
>TRBJ2-1|.|TRBV7-7|TRBD2
TGTGCCAGCAGCCCTGGCGGGGGTGGCTCCTACAATGAGCAGTTCTTC
CASSPGGGGSYNEQFF
>TRBJ1-2|.|TRBV10-3|.
TGTGCCATCAGTGTCCTTGGGGCAGAGACTAACTATGGCTACACCTTC
CAISVLGAETNYGYTF
>TRBJ2-1|.|TRBV19|TRBD1
TGTGCCAGTAGTATACACAGGACAGGAGTCTATTCCTACAATGAGCAGTTCTTC
CASSIHRTGVYSYNEQFF
>TRBJ2-7|.|TRBV5-4|TRBD2
TGTGCCAGCAGCGTGGATAGCGGGGGCGGTCCCTACGAGCAGTACTTC
CASSVDSGGGPYEQYF
>TRBJ1-2|once|TRBV20-1|.
TGCAGTGTAGAGGAGACTTATGGCTACACCTTC
CSVEETYGYTF
>TRBJ1-6|.|TRBV30|.
TGTGCCTGGACCCCGGGACATGAGAATTCACCCCTCCACTTT
CAWTPGHENSPLHF
>TRBJ1-2|once|TRBV5-6|TRBD1
TGTGCCAGCAGCTCACAGGGGCTTCATGGCTACACCTTC
CASSSQGLHGYTF
>TRBJ2-3|.|TRBV6-5|TRBD1
TGTGCCAGCACCGACAGGGGGCTTACAGATACGCAGTATTTT
CASTDRGLTDTQYF
>TRBJ1-1|.|TRBV19|.
TGTGCCAGTAGTATTAGCGTCAGCAACACTGAAGCTTTCTTT
CASSISVSNTEAFF
>TRBJ2-1|.|TRBV3-1/TRBV3-2|.
TGTGCCAGCAGCCAAGACGGGGGTTCCTACAATGAGCAGTTCTTC
CASSQDGGSYNEQFF
>TRBJ1-1|.|TRBV7-9|.
TGTGCCAGCAGCGCGACAGTCGAAGCTTTCTTT
CASSATVEAFF
>TRBJ2-6|.|TRBV14|.
TGTGCCAGCAGCCCATCAGAGGGCCCTGGGGCCAACGTCCTGACTTTC
CASSPSEGPGANVLTF
>TRBJ2-2|.|TRBV10-3|.
TGTGCCATCAGTGCGCAGGATGACACCGGGGAGCTGTTTTTT
CAISAQDDTGELFF
>TRBJ1-2|.|TRBV19|.
TGTGCCAGTATTCCAGGGGAAGTCACTAACTATGGCTACACCTTC
CASIPGEVTNYGYTF
>TRBJ2-5|.|TRBV9|.
TGTGCCAGCAGCCAAAAGGCAGCGCAAGACGGGACCCAGTACTTC
CASSQKAAQDGTQYF
>TRBJ1-1|.|TRBV7-9|TRBD1
TGTGCCAGCAGCTTGGGGGGACAGGGGGTAAGAATGAACACTGAAGCTTTCTTT
CASSLGGQGVRMNTEAFF
>TRBJ2-2|.|TRBV24-1|TRBD1
TGTGCCACCAGTCGGGACAGTCCCATGGCCGGGGAGCTGTTTTTT
CATSRDSPMAGELFF
>TRBJ2-7|.|TRBV30|.
TGTGCCTGGTTGGCCCCCGTGACAGGTCACTACGAGCAGTACTTC
CAWLAPVTGHYEQYF
>TRBJ1-4|.|TRBV10-1|TRBD1
TGCGCCAGCAGTCGCTCCGGGACAGCTAATGAAAAACTGTTTTTT
CASSRSGTANEKLFF